These T cell receptor beta chains were read from a single sample in a study of siplizumab effects on memory and regulatory T cells. Assay used: immunoSEQ multiplex PCR; TCRdb lists only in-frame clones, some missing. The data contain roughly 120,000 clones, about nine tenths of them singletons. The sample was CD4+ T cells sorted from blood. The receptor source for this set is a human donor in good health. The CDR3 runs from the conserved cysteine through the conserved F or W.

J gene	V gene	CDR3 length	CDR3 protein
TRBJ1-2	TRBV19	13	CASSLTESSGYTF
TRBJ1-2	TRBV6-1	15	CASSAEGAKDYGYTF
TRBJ2-3	TRBV5-4	14	CASSTGLSTDTQYF
TRBJ1-5	TRBV6-1	14	CATTRMGSNQPQHF
TRBJ2-5	TRBV5-1	14	CASLSGGAKETQYF
TRBJ2-1	TRBV2	15	CASSERAAGGGEQFF
TRBJ2-2	TRBV9	13	CASSRRGSGELFF
TRBJ2-3	TRBV7-9	16	CASSPRTSGLGDTQYF
TRBJ2-7	TRBV5-4	15	CASSKGDRGRGEQYF
TRBJ1-5	TRBV6-1	14	CASSEAGANQPQHF
TRBJ1-2	TRBV5-1	15	CASSLEGQSRSGYTF
TRBJ2-1	TRBV6-5	13	CASTRDPWNEQFF
TRBJ1-2	TRBV9	15	CASSAGTGGYYGYTF
TRBJ2-7	TRBV27	15	CASSPRLVRDHEQYF
TRBJ1-3	TRBV4-2	18	CASSQDLMAGRKENTIYF
TRBJ2-2	TRBV7-6	14	CASSLEGNTGELFF
TRBJ1-2	TRBV7-9	12	CASSLGMGGYTF
TRBJ2-1	TRBV18	17	CASSPAGRRGANNEQFF
TRBJ2-1	TRBV5-4	15	CASSQGLAKYNEQFF
TRBJ2-3	TRBV18	15	CASSHNRDGTDTQYF
TRBJ1-6	TRBV19	14	CASSNRRASSPLHF
TRBJ2-3	TRBV5-6	15	CASSSINRGADTQYF
TRBJ2-7	TRBV28	15	CASRMPGQGSHEQYF
TRBJ2-7	TRBV5-6	15	CASSLVGTSTYEQYF
TRBJ2-1	TRBV7-2	17	CASSPRTSGFSYNEQFF
TRBJ2-4	TRBV6-6	14	CASSYSGRQNIQYF
TRBJ2-7	TRBV18	14	CASSPPLRVGEQYF
TRBJ2-7	TRBV27	13	CASSLGSGYEQYF
TRBJ1-3	TRBV6-5	15	CASRSLGDSGNTIYF
TRBJ2-3	TRBV29-1	12	CSVARQGDTQYF
TRBJ1-5	TRBV6-1	15	CASSEQGLSNQPQHF
TRBJ1-1	TRBV6-5	13	CASSRDTNTEAFF
TRBJ1-4	TRBV27	15	CASSRLAGVGEKLFF
TRBJ2-7	TRBV7-8	13	CASSARTAYEQYF
TRBJ2-7	TRBV7-9	15	CASSLWDRSSYEQYF
TRBJ1-5	TRBV6-5	14	CASRVGAGNQPQHF
TRBJ1-1	TRBV19	16	CASSTAGRGRNTEAFF
TRBJ2-6	TRBV6-5	14	CASRRNSGANVLTF
TRBJ1-4	TRBV6-5	13	CASSYGTGEKLFF
TRBJ2-1	TRBV19	17	CASSIVGGGTTYNEQFF
TRBJ2-7	TRBV6-5	15	CASSRRQGESYEQYF
TRBJ2-3	TRBV7-9	14	CASSSRRGADTQYF